A selection of T cell receptor beta chains follows, all from one sample in a study of T cells of healthy individuals. TCRdb passed the 5' RACE reads through MiXCR, listing each CDR3 protein once. The sample lists 50,000 to 55,000 distinct CDR3 sequences, about 14% seen once, with approximately 16% in the top ten. These receptors all come from a human donor in good health. Each CDR3 is given with its conserved first and last residue. Fields, in order: D gene, J gene, clone size, V gene, CDR3 DNA, CDR3 protein. D genes are given only for firm matches. Clone size is given for some rows only: seen once, a few or many times, or a class if the clone is expanded.

d_call: .; j_call: TRBJ1-3; clone_size: many; v_call: TRBV5-1; cdr3_nt: TGCGCCAGCAGCTCGGACGGGGGATCTGGAAACACCATATATTTT; cdr3_aa: CASSSDGGSGNTIYF
d_call: .; j_call: TRBJ1-2; clone_size: few; v_call: TRBV6-5; cdr3_nt: TGTGCCAGCAGTTACTCGCATCCTTCTTCGAGGGGGAAAGGCTACACCTTC; cdr3_aa: CASSYSHPSSRGKGYTF
d_call: .; j_call: TRBJ1-1; clone_size: few; v_call: TRBV24-1; cdr3_nt: TGTGCCACCAGAAGGACGGAGAACACTGAAGCTTTCTTT; cdr3_aa: CATRRTENTEAFF
d_call: .; j_call: TRBJ2-2; clone_size: .; v_call: TRBV9; cdr3_nt: TGTGCCAGCAGCGGCGAGGGGGTCTCGAACACCGGGGAGCTGTTTTTT; cdr3_aa: CASSGEGVSNTGELFF
d_call: TRBD2; j_call: TRBJ2-3; clone_size: few; v_call: TRBV7-9; cdr3_nt: TGTGCCAGCAGCCCGGAGGGACTAGCGGTGGATACGCAGTATTTT; cdr3_aa: CASSPEGLAVDTQYF
d_call: .; j_call: TRBJ2-7; clone_size: many; v_call: TRBV4-3; cdr3_nt: TGCGCCAGCAGCCAAGACGGGAGCTCCTACGAGCAGTACTTC; cdr3_aa: CASSQDGSSYEQYF
d_call: .; j_call: TRBJ2-7; clone_size: many; v_call: TRBV12-3/TRBV12-4; cdr3_nt: TGTGCCAGCAGTTTTTCTGCCCTTCGCGAGCAGTACTTC; cdr3_aa: CASSFSALREQYF
d_call: .; j_call: TRBJ2-7; clone_size: many; v_call: TRBV20-1; cdr3_nt: TGCAGTGCTAGCTGGACGGACGCCTACGAGCAGTACTTC; cdr3_aa: CSASWTDAYEQYF
d_call: .; j_call: TRBJ2-2; clone_size: .; v_call: TRBV10-3; cdr3_nt: TGTGCCATCAGTGCCCGGGACGGGGAGCTGTTTTTT; cdr3_aa: CAISARDGELFF
d_call: .; j_call: TRBJ2-1; clone_size: .; v_call: TRBV6-5; cdr3_nt: TGTGCCAGCAGTTATGGGACTAATGAGCAGTTCTTC; cdr3_aa: CASSYGTNEQFF
d_call: .; j_call: TRBJ1-2; clone_size: many; v_call: TRBV12-5; cdr3_nt: TGTGCTAGTGGTTTGGTACCTACAGGCTCCCTTCCATTCTATGGCTACACCTTC; cdr3_aa: CASGLVPTGSLPFYGYTF
d_call: .; j_call: TRBJ2-7; clone_size: once; v_call: TRBV19; cdr3_nt: TGTGCCAGTAGTATAACCACCAGGTACGAGCAGTACTTC; cdr3_aa: CASSITTRYEQYF
d_call: .; j_call: TRBJ2-2; clone_size: many; v_call: TRBV6-5; cdr3_nt: TGTGCCAGCAGTTCCCCGAGGAGAACGAACACCGGGGAGCTGTTTTTT; cdr3_aa: CASSSPRRTNTGELFF
d_call: .; j_call: TRBJ1-5; clone_size: many; v_call: TRBV20-1; cdr3_nt: TGCAGTGCTAGGCGCCAGGGCAATCAGCCCCAGCATTTT; cdr3_aa: CSARRQGNQPQHF